This passage covers 24 T cell receptor beta chains from one sample sequenced in a study of T cell repertoires in cytomegalovirus infection. Each CDR3 protein gets one entry after TCRdb re-called the reads with MiXCR. The sample shows some 900,000 distinct CDR3 sequences, approximately 29% of them seen only once. Their antigens are not known. Source: cultured CD8+ T cells from PBMCs, taken from culture after CMV antigen stimulation. Every receptor here comes from a human donor in good health (CMV status not recorded). Some clones in this sample may be carry-over from other donors' samples.

This clonotype was recorded a few times. The chain combines TRBV5-1 with TRBJ2-2, with TRBD1 matching over 12 bases. V shed 9 bases and J 4 bases; nucleotides not matched to a gene: 4. The germline V gene encodes CDR1 SGHRS and CDR2 YFSETQ. The CDR3 is made up of 14 amino acids. The CDR3 DNA reads as TGCGCCATTGGGACAGGGGGCAGCACCGGGGAGCTGTTTTTT. Its protein product is CAIGTGGSTGELFF.

The chain is built from TRBV4-2 and TRBJ2-1; D gene ambiguous. The ends were cut back, 0 bases at V and 4 bases at J, with 13 bases in the middle. This CDR3 has 16 residues. Germline CDR1 and CDR2: LGHNA and YNFKEQ. The CDR3 spells CASSQDVGVRYNEQFF. The CDR3 DNA reads TGTGCCAGCAGCCAAGATGTTGGGGTCCGGTACAATGAGCAGTTCTTC.

The chain links TRBV9 to TRBJ1-1, with D hard to call. Germline V lookup: CDR1 SGDLS, CDR2 YYNGEE. The CDR3 loop spans 13 amino acids. Deletions cut 2 bases from V and 5 bases from J, with 10 bases between. The CDR3 DNA reads TGTGCCAGCAGCGTTGGAGGGCTAACTGAAGCTTTCTTT. Its translation is CASSVGGLTEAFF.

The V gene is TRBV7-9, the J gene TRBJ2-7; perhaps TRBD2 as D (5 bases). The germline gives CDR1 SEHNR, CDR2 FQNEAQ (reference sequence). This CDR3 is built from 14 residues. The ends were cut back, 5 bases at V and 0 bases at J, with 11 bases in the middle. The CDR3 here is CASSPAGVSYEQYF. As DNA, the CDR3 is TGTGCCAGCAGCCCCGCCGGGGTCTCCTACGAGCAGTACTTC. Full variable domain (outside the CDR3, taken from reference TRBV7-9 and TRBJ2-7): DTGVSQNPRHKITKRGQNVTFRCDPISEHNRLYWYRQTLGQGPEFLTYFQNEAQLEKSRLLSDRFSAERPKGSFSTLEIQRTEQGDSAMYLCASSPAGVSYEQYFGPGTRLTVT.

Only a few counts were recorded for this clonotype. The chain combines TRBV4-1 with TRBJ2-1, with D possibly being TRBD1 or TRBD2 (5 bases each). V lost 6 bases and J lost 5, with 14 bases in between. The CDR3 sequence is 14 residues long. The germline V gene has CDR1 MGHRA and CDR2 YSYEKL. The CDR3 DNA follows: TGCGCCAGCAGAGACAGAGAGGGTAACAATGAGCAGTTCTTC. Amino acids: CASRDREGNNEQFF.

This clonotype showed up just a few times. This chain links TRBV4-1 with TRBJ2-3, with D unresolved. V was cut by 1 base and J by 1 base, with 9 bases left in between. The CDR3 totals 15 residues. Germline lookup yields CDR1 MGHRA and CDR2 YSYEKL. This CDR3 reads CASSQVEGRTDTQYF. In nucleotides, the CDR3 is TGCGCCAGCAGCCAAGTGGAAGGGCGCACAGATACGCAGTATTTT.

At least ten counts were recorded for this clonotype. This chain connects TRBV12-3 or TRBV12-4 to TRBJ1-1, with D hard to call. V was trimmed by 2 bases and J by 2 bases, leaving 6 bases between them. This CDR3 is built from 13 residues. In DNA form, the CDR3 reads TGTGCCAGCAGTTTAATGGAAAACACTGAAGCTTTCTTT. It translates to CASSLMENTEAFF.

This clonotype was detected only a few times. The chain uses TRBV7-9 and TRBJ2-1; 10 bases map to TRBD2. This CDR3 has 16 residues. The germline gives CDR1 SEHNR, CDR2 FQNEAQ (reference sequence). The V segment lost 6 bases and the J segment 9 bases; nucleotides outside the gene matches: 14. CDR3 residues: CASSHPTSGVAREQFF. The CDR3 region has the DNA TGTGCCAGCAGTCACCCTACTAGCGGGGTAGCGCGTGAGCAGTTCTTC.

The rearrangement links TRBV6-1 to TRBJ1-1; maybe TRBD1 (5 bases). The ends were cut back, 2 bases at V and 0 bases at J, with 7 bases in the middle. The germline gives CDR1 MNHNS, CDR2 SASEGT. The CDR3 runs 14 residues. The CDR3 DNA is TGTGCCAGCAGTGAATGGACACTGAACACTGAAGCTTTCTTT. Protein product: CASSEWTLNTEAFF.

This clonotype was seen a few times. The chain is built from TRBV7-3 and TRBJ1-1; maybe TRBD1 (5 bases). V lost 3 bases to trimming and J lost 3 bases, with 14 bases between them. The V gene's germline CDR1 is SGHTA and CDR2 FQGTGA. This CDR3 is built from 15 residues. CDR3 in amino acids: CASSFVRTGDTEAFF. The CDR3 DNA reads as TGTGCCAGCAGCTTCGTAAGGACGGGGGACACTGAAGCTTTCTTT. Full variable domain (rest looked up from reference TRBV7-3 and TRBJ1-1): GAGVSQTPSNKVTEKGKYVELRCDPISGHTALYWYRQSLGQGPEFLIYFQGTGAADDSGLPNDRFFAVRPEGSVSTLKIQRTERGDSAVYLCASSFVRTGDTEAFFGQGTRLTVV.

This clonotype was seen only a few times. V and J are TRBV12-3 or TRBV12-4 and TRBJ2-2; D is undetermined. The CDR3 loop spans 14 amino acids. V was trimmed by 2 bases and J by 2 bases, leaving 6 bases between them. CDR3 nucleotides: TGTGCCAGCAGTTTATCCTTAAACACCGGGGAGCTGTTTTTT. Protein product: CASSLSLNTGELFF.

This clonotype was seen a handful of times. The J gene is TRBJ1-1, the V gene TRBV28; 7 positions match TRBD1. Losses at the gene ends were 6 bases for V and 5 bases for J; bases not matched to a gene: 15. Germline CDR1 is MDHEN and CDR2 is SYDVKM. This CDR3 has 16 residues. CDR3 nucleotide sequence: TGTGCCAGCAGCCCTCTACAGGGGAAGAGGCGAACTGAAGCTTTCTTT. Translating gives CASSPLQGKRRTEAFF. Using reference TRBV28 and TRBJ1-1 for the parts outside the CDR3, the full variable domain is DVKVTQSSRYLVKRTGEKVFLECVQDMDHENMFWYRQDPGLGLRLIYFSYDVKMKEKGDIPEGYSVSREKKERFSLILESASTNQTSMYLCASSPLQGKRRTEAFFGQGTRLTVV.

This sequence joins TRBV6-1 and TRBJ1-2; D is undetermined. This CDR3 contains 14 residues. The V and J ends lost 10 bases and 0 bases respectively, with 15 bases between them. The germline CDR1 and CDR2 sequences are MNHNS and SASEGT. CDR3 amino acids: CAISPTHPNYGYTF. CDR3 in DNA: TGTGCCATCTCCCCGACACATCCTAACTATGGCTACACCTTC.

This chain links TRBV6-2 or TRBV6-3 with TRBJ1-5; D unresolved. V lost 7 bases to trimming and J lost 6 bases, with 13 bases between them. The CDR3 totals 13 residues. Germline V lookup: CDR1 MNHEY, CDR2 SVGEGT. The CDR3 nucleotides are TGTGCCAGCACCAAAGGGTATGGTCAGCCCCAGCATTTT. Encoded protein: CASTKGYGQPQHF.

This chain links TRBV6-2 or TRBV6-3 with TRBJ2-2; 11 positions match TRBD2. The CDR3 is made up of 20 amino acids. CDR1 MNHEY and CDR2 SVGEGT come from the germline V gene. V lost 7 bases, J lost 2 bases, and 18 bases stayed unmatched. This CDR3 reads CASIPIPGLAAYFNTGELFF. The CDR3 nucleotides read TGTGCCAGCATCCCAATTCCGGGACTAGCGGCCTACTTCAACACCGGGGAGCTGTTTTTT.

The gene calls are TRBV12-3 or TRBV12-4 and TRBJ1-2; D not certain. V lost 3 bases, J lost 8 bases, and 16 bases lay in between. The CDR3 sequence is 14 residues long. The DNA for the CDR3 is TGTGCCAGCAGTTTTTTGTATGGGGAGGAAGGCTACACCTTC. Protein sequence: CASSFLYGEEGYTF.

A few counts support this clonotype. The genes are TRBV7-9 and TRBJ1-5, with a weak D call TRBD1 (5 bases). The CDR3 is made up of 18 amino acids. Per the germline V gene, CDR1 is SEHNR and CDR2 is FQNEAQ (reference sequence). V was pared by 1 base and J by 0 bases, with 16 bases between. The CDR3: CASSLDPYGGYSNQPQHF. The CDR3 region has the DNA TGTGCCAGCAGCTTAGATCCCTATGGGGGATATAGCAATCAGCCCCAGCATTTT.

This clonotype was picked up a small number of times. The chain is built from TRBV19 and TRBJ1-1, with a tentative D call TRBD1 (6 bases). Germline CDR1 reads LNHDA; CDR2 reads SQIVND (reference sequence). V lost 7 bases, J lost 0 bases, and 9 bases lay in between. The CDR3 loop spans 13 amino acids. The chain's CDR3 is CASIQGLNTEAFF. The CDR3 nucleotides read TGTGCCAGTATACAGGGATTGAACACTGAAGCTTTCTTT. Filled out from reference TRBV19 and TRBJ1-1, the complete variable domain reads DGGITQSPKYLFRKEGQNVTLSCEQNLNHDAMYWYRQDPGQGLRLIYYSQIVNDFQKGDIAEGYSVSREKKESFPLTVTSAQKNPTAFYLCASIQGLNTEAFFGQGTRLTVV.

To note about this clonotype: This clone may be a read error of a much larger clone one base away. The CDR3: CTSSQDPPSSYNEQFF. Written as DNA, the CDR3 is TGCACCAGCAGCCAAGATCCTCCCAGCTCCTACAATGAGCAGTTCTTC. The V call is TRBV4-1, the J call TRBJ2-1; no firm D call. CDR3 length equals 16 residues. Germline V gene sequence: CDR1 MGHRA, CDR2 YSYEKL.

This clonotype was seen repeatedly, ten times or more. The CDR3 DNA is TGTGCCAGCAGCTCCACACCCGGGACAGGGGGCGCGACTGAAGCTTTCTTT. Its translation is CASSSTPGTGGATEAFF. This chain connects TRBV7-2 to TRBJ1-1, with 12 bases identical to TRBD1. With V trimmed by 4 bases and J by 5 bases, 11 bases remained unmatched. The CDR3 totals 17 residues. From germline, CDR1 is SGHTA and CDR2 FQGNSA.

This clonotype was counted at least ten times. The chain couples TRBV7-2 to TRBJ1-6; D is unresolved. Per the germline V gene, CDR1 is SGHTA and CDR2 is FQGNSA. V was pared by 1 base and J by 0 bases, with 4 bases between. This CDR3 is 15 amino acids long. DNA for the CDR3: TGTGCCAGCAGCTTAGTCAGCTCCTATAATTCACCCCTCCACTTT. Its translation: CASSLVSSYNSPLHF.

The chain combines TRBV15 with TRBJ2-5, with 9 bases aligning to TRBD1. Per germline, CDR1 LNHNV and CDR2 YYDKDF (reference sequence). The CDR3 totals 15 residues. J lost 4 bases, V lost 5 bases, and 8 bases had no gene match. This CDR3 is CATSLNRGLGETQYF. The CDR3 DNA sequence: TGTGCCACCAGCCTCAACAGGGGGCTGGGAGAGACCCAGTACTTC. The whole variable domain, remainder taken from reference TRBV15 and TRBJ2-5, is DAMVIQNPRYQVTQFGKPVTLSCSQTLNHNVMYWYQQKSSQAPKLLFHYYDKDFNNEADTPDNFQSRRPNTSFCFLDIRSPGLGDTAMYLCATSLNRGLGETQYFGPGTRLLVL.

V gene TRBV7-2 combines with J gene TRBJ2-1; D may be TRBD1 (7 bases). Trimming took off 5 bases at V and 0 bases at J, with 14 bases between the two ends. Germline values: CDR1 SGHTA, CDR2 FQGNSA. CDR3 length: 16 residues. The CDR3 DNA is TGTGCCAGCAGCCGAGGAGGGGGCACCTCCTACAATGAGCAGTTCTTC. The encoded protein is CASSRGGGTSYNEQFF.

V usage is TRBV6-2 or TRBV6-3 and J usage is TRBJ1-2; a possible D gene is TRBD1 (5 bases). V was cut by 7 bases and J by 0 bases, with 12 bases left in between. There are 14 residues in the CDR3. Germline assignment: CDR1 MNHEY and CDR2 SVGEGT. The CDR3, as DNA: TGTGCCAGCACCTACTTGGGGGCTAACTATGGCTACACCTTC. The encoded protein is CASTYLGANYGYTF.